The 31 T cell receptor beta chains listed next were all sequenced from one sample in a study of T cell responses to AZD1222 COVID-19 vaccine. The assay was immunoSEQ multiplex PCR, and TCRdb's table has in-frame clones only and misses some. The sample includes 95,000 to 150,000 clones, approximately 92% of them seen just once. The input for sequencing was peripheral blood, taken 28 days after the second AZD1222 dose. The receptors derive from an adult who received the AZD1222 COVID-19 vaccine.

The chain recombines TRBV3-1 (or the pseudogene TRBV3-2) with TRBJ1-2, with 7 bases matching TRBD1. CDR1 and CDR2 (germline): LGHDT, YNNKEL (reference sequence). V lost 3 bases to trimming and J lost 0 bases; unmatched junction nucleotides: 4. The CDR3 length is 15 residues. The CDR3 protein is CASSQSTGANYGYTF. Written as DNA, the CDR3 is TGTGCCAGCAGCCAGAGTACAGGGGCTAACTATGGCTACACCTTC.

The chain joins TRBV27 to TRBJ1-2; 12 nucleotides align to TRBD1. CDR3 size: 16 residues. Germline CDR1 is MNHEY and CDR2 is SMNVEV (reference sequence). V lost 2 bases, J lost 6 bases, and 7 bases stayed unmatched. In DNA form, the CDR3 reads TGTGCCAGCAGTTTAGGGACAGGGGGCTATTTCGATGGCTACACCTTC. Translated: CASSLGTGGYFDGYTF.

The chain carries TRBV5-4 and TRBJ1-2; 10 bases fit TRBD1. CDR1 is SGHNT, CDR2 YYREEE, per germline (reference sequence). The CDR3 is 15 residues long. V lost 2 bases, J lost 3 bases, and 4 bases stayed unmatched. In DNA form, the CDR3 reads TGTGCCAGCAGCTTCCCGGGACAGGGGCACTATGGCTACACCTTC. Translation: CASSFPGQGHYGYTF.

This chain connects TRBV19 to TRBJ2-2; D gene ambiguous. CDR3 length equals 15 residues. V lost 1 base and J 4 bases, leaving 10 bases between the germline ends. The germline V gene has CDR1 LNHDA and CDR2 SQIVND (reference sequence). CDR3 sequence reads: CASSIGPTGTGELFF. In nucleotides, the CDR3 is TGTGCCAGTAGTATAGGACCCACGGGCACCGGGGAGCTGTTTTTT.

The chain links TRBV5-4 to TRBJ1-1; 7 bases align to TRBD1. The V and J ends lost 4 bases and 0 bases, in that order; junction bases with no gene match: 9. Germline CDR1 reads SGHNT; CDR2 reads YYREEE (reference sequence). This CDR3 region has 16 residues. The CDR3 loop is CASSPRGAPMNTEAFF. In DNA form, the CDR3 reads TGTGCCAGCAGCCCCAGGGGGGCCCCGATGAACACTGAAGCTTTCTTT.

This chain connects TRBV3-1 (or the pseudogene TRBV3-2) to TRBJ2-7; the D is unclear. In germline, CDR1 is LGHDT, CDR2 YNNKEL (reference sequence). V lost 4 bases, J lost 7 bases, and 14 bases lay in between. The CDR3 length is 13 residues. CDR3 in DNA: TGTGCCAGCAGCCCAAGAATCTATTGGGAGCAGTACTTC. It codes for CASSPRIYWEQYF.

The rearrangement links TRBV6-1 to TRBJ1-4; tentatively, D is TRBD1 (5 bases). This CDR3 contains 16 residues. The germline V gene has CDR1 MNHNS and CDR2 SASEGT. V was shortened by 2 bases and J by 4 bases, with 14 bases between the two germline ends. CDR3 in amino acids: CASSEIGGRGNEKLFF. For the CDR3, the DNA is TGTGCCAGCAGTGAAATCGGGGGAAGGGGTAATGAAAAACTGTTTTTT.

The rearrangement uses TRBV3-1 (or the pseudogene TRBV3-2) and TRBJ2-1; TRBD2 matches at 8 bases. This CDR3 is built from 16 residues. The V gene end was trimmed by 5 bases and the J gene end by 0 bases; junction bases not matched to a gene: 6. Germline CDR1 is LGHDT and CDR2 is YNNKEL (reference sequence). CDR3 bases: TGTGCCAGCAGCATTAGCGGGATTAGCTCCTACAATGAGCAGTTCTTC. It translates to CASSISGISSYNEQFF.

V gene TRBV28 combines with J gene TRBJ1-2, with D maybe TRBD1 (5 bases). This CDR3 has 11 amino acids. The V gene lost 7 bases and the J gene lost 5 bases, with 8 bases spanning the gap. The germline gives CDR1 MDHEN, CDR2 SYDVKM. The CDR3 loop reads CASTGGYGYTF. CDR3 nucleotide sequence: TGTGCCAGCACGGGGGGATATGGCTACACCTTC.

CDR3 DNA: TGTGCCAGCAGCCGGGGGCGGTCGAACACCGGGGAGCTGTTTTTT. Residues: CASSRGRSNTGELFF. V gene TRBV5-4 combines with J gene TRBJ2-2; D tentatively reads TRBD1 or TRBD2 (6 bases each). Germline CDR1 reads SGHNT; CDR2 reads YYREEE (reference sequence). The length of the CDR3 is 15 residues. V was trimmed by 4 bases and J by 0 bases, leaving 10 bases between them.

The rearrangement joins TRBV2 to TRBJ2-1; D may be TRBD2 (6 bases). In germline, CDR1 is SNHLY, CDR2 FYNNEI. V lost 11 bases to trimming and J lost 10 bases, with 21 bases between them. This CDR3 has 13 residues. The CDR3 region is CARRGVGAGEQFF. The CDR3 DNA sequence: TGTGCCCGCCGGGGAGTCGGGGCGGGGGAGCAGTTCTTC. Complete variable domain (other parts from reference TRBV2 and TRBJ2-1): EPEVTQTPSHQVTQMGQEVILRCVPISNHLYFYWYRQILGQKVEFLVSFYNNEISEKSEIFDDQFSVERPDGSNFTLKIRSTKLEDSAMYFCARRGVGAGEQFFGPGTRLTVL.

The rearrangement links TRBV4-2 to TRBJ2-3, with 7 bases fitting TRBD1. This CDR3 has 15 residues. The V and J ends lost 5 bases and 2 bases, in that order; junction bases with no gene match: 7. CDR1 is LGHNA and CDR2 is YNFKEQ in the germline V gene. CDR3 amino acids: CASSARDSYTDTQYF. As DNA, the CDR3 is TGTGCCAGCAGCGCCCGGGACAGCTACACAGATACGCAGTATTTT.

The chain links TRBV3-1 (or the pseudogene TRBV3-2) to TRBJ2-5, with TRBD2 identical over 7 bases. The CDR3 extends over 15 amino acids. Trimming removed 0 bases from V and 4 bases from J; junction bases left unmatched: 5. The germline V gene has CDR1 LGHDT and CDR2 YNNKEL (reference sequence). CDR3 sequence: CASSQEGEGRETQYF. The CDR3 bases are TGTGCCAGCAGCCAAGAGGGGGAGGGCCGAGAGACCCAGTACTTC.

The chain recombines TRBV6-6 with TRBJ2-7; 13 bases line up with TRBD2. V lost 10 bases to trimming and J lost 2 bases; unmatched junction nucleotides: 5. The CDR3 spans 14 residues. Germline CDR1 and CDR2: MNHNY and SVGAGI (reference sequence). The CDR3 bases are TGTGCCACCAGACTAGCGGGAGGTCCCTACGAGCAGTACTTC. Encoded protein: CATRLAGGPYEQYF.

V usage is TRBV5-4 and J usage is TRBJ2-5; 11 bases match TRBD2. This CDR3 region has 16 residues. Germline CDR1 and CDR2: SGHNT and YYREEE (reference sequence). Trimming took 4 bases from V and 2 from J; bases not matched to a gene: 7. This CDR3 is CASSRTGTSGQETQYF. The CDR3, as DNA: TGTGCCAGCAGCCGAACAGGGACTAGCGGACAAGAGACCCAGTACTTC.

This rearrangement joins TRBV6-5 to TRBJ2-4; D remains ambiguous. Germline CDR1 reads MNHEY; CDR2 reads SVGAGI. Trimming cost V 0 bases and J 5 bases, with 8 bases left between them. This CDR3 comprises 14 residues. DNA of the CDR3: TGTGCCAGCAGTTACTCGCGGCACCAAAACATTCAGTACTTC. It codes for CASSYSRHQNIQYF.

The gene calls are TRBV10-2 and TRBJ1-4; D uncertain. This CDR3 contains 15 residues. Trimming shortened V by 1 base and J by 2 bases, and 8 bases separated the two germline ends. The germline V gene has CDR1 WSHSY and CDR2 SAAADI. The CDR3 loop is CASSEWGVTNEKLFF. As DNA, the CDR3 is TGCGCCAGCAGTGAGTGGGGTGTGACTAATGAAAAACTGTTTTTT.

The chain recombines TRBV19 with TRBJ1-2; no clear D. The CDR3 is 16 amino acids. From germline, CDR1 is LNHDA and CDR2 SQIVND (reference sequence). V was trimmed by 6 bases and J by 4 bases, leaving 21 bases between them. The CDR3 DNA is TGTGCCAGTAGCGGCGGAGTCGGGGAGTTGGTCTATGGCTACACCTTC. This encodes CASSGGVGELVYGYTF.

The rearrangement joins TRBV28 to TRBJ1-5, with D tentatively TRBD1 (6 bases). Trimming stripped 7 bases from V and 6 bases from J, with 19 bases between. This CDR3 has 15 residues. Germline V gene data show CDR1 as MDHEN and CDR2 as SYDVKM. CDR3 nucleotide sequence: TGTGCCAGCAACCCTGCACTCCAGGGGATTCAGCCCCAGCATTTT. Protein product: CASNPALQGIQPQHF.

This chain uses TRBV10-3 with TRBJ1-1, with D perhaps matching TRBD1 (5 bases). Trimming stripped 2 bases from V and 5 bases from J, with 15 bases between. The CDR3 totals 15 residues. CDR1 is ENHRY and CDR2 is SYGVKD in the germline V gene. CDR3 residues: CAISEPQVPRTEAFF. DNA of the CDR3: TGTGCCATCAGTGAGCCACAGGTCCCGAGGACTGAAGCTTTCTTT.

The rearrangement links TRBV2 to TRBJ1-5; D is ambiguous. The CDR3 runs to 13 residues. The V end was cut by 4 bases, the J end by 5 bases, with 9 bases between. Looked up from germline, CDR1 is SNHLY and CDR2 is FYNNEI. CDR3 in amino acids: CASSGTRDQPQHF. The CDR3 DNA is TGTGCCAGCAGTGGGACGAGGGATCAGCCCCAGCATTTT.

The chain is built from TRBV18 and TRBJ1-5; perhaps TRBD1 as D (6 bases). The CDR3 has 16 amino acids. V was clipped by 3 bases and J by 4 bases, with 16 bases between them. Germline V gene lookup returns CDR1 KGHSH and CDR2 LQKENI. CDR3 protein: CASSPPGAKLNQPQHF. CDR3 sequence (DNA): TGTGCCAGCTCACCCCCAGGGGCCAAACTAAATCAGCCCCAGCATTTT.

V and J are TRBV28 and TRBJ2-1; TRBD2 agrees at 7 bases. Unmatched junction bases numbered 13, after V lost 6 bases and J lost 8 bases. This CDR3 has 15 amino acids. CDR1 and CDR2 (germline): MDHEN, SYDVKM. As DNA, the CDR3 is TGTGCCAGCAGCGACTGGGTGGGCGGGGGAGATGAGCAGTTCTTC. It encodes CASSDWVGGGDEQFF.

This clone was observed once. The CDR3 nucleotides are TGTGCCAGCAGCTCAGCTAAAGTGAGCTCTGGAAACACCATATATTTT. This encodes CASSSAKVSSGNTIYF. The rearrangement links TRBV5-5 to TRBJ1-3; no definite D call. The germline V gene has CDR1 SGHKS and CDR2 YYEKEE (reference sequence). There are 16 residues in the CDR3. V lost 3 bases and J 0 bases, leaving 13 bases between the germline ends.

The chain combines TRBV19 with TRBJ1-4, with TRBD1 matching 9 bases. With V trimmed by 5 bases and J by 7 bases, 11 bases remained unmatched. CDR1 is LNHDA, CDR2 SQIVND, per germline (reference sequence). This CDR3 has 16 residues. The CDR3 loop is CASSFNNRGRGEKLFF. Written as DNA, the CDR3 is TGTGCCAGTAGTTTCAACAACAGGGGGCGCGGTGAAAAACTGTTTTTT.

The chain links TRBV13 to TRBJ2-7; D unresolved. Trimming pared 3 bases from V and 4 bases from J, leaving 10 bases between. Germline values: CDR1 PRHDT, CDR2 FYEKMQ (reference sequence). The CDR3 totals 13 residues. CDR3 loop: CASSFGKMYEQYF. In DNA form, the CDR3 reads TGTGCCAGCAGCTTCGGCAAAATGTACGAGCAGTACTTC. The variable domain in full, completed from reference TRBV13 and TRBJ2-7, reads AAGVIQSPRHLIKEKRETATLKCYPIPRHDTVYWYQQGPGQDPQFLISFYEKMQSDKGSIPDRFSAQQFSDYHSELNMSSLELGDSALYFCASSFGKMYEQYFGPGTRLTVT.

The sample holds a few counts of this clone. One end of the junction fails to match germline, which may point to a read error. The chain employs TRBV7-7 and TRBJ2-7; TRBD2 matches 9 bases. Looked up from germline, CDR1 is SSHAT and CDR2 is FNYEAQ (reference sequence). The CDR3 runs 17 residues. The CDR3: CASSFADSSGATYEQYF. CDR3 coding DNA: TGTGCTAGCAGCTTCGCAGACTCTAGCGGGGCTACCTACGAGCAGTACTTC.

V usage is TRBV5-1 and J usage is TRBJ2-5, with D maybe TRBD1 (5 bases). The CDR3 has 15 residues. Deletions cut 0 bases from V and 1 base from J, with 10 bases between. In germline, CDR1 is SGHRS, CDR2 YFSETQ. CDR3 loop: CASSLVGPAQETQYF. The CDR3 DNA reads TGCGCCAGCAGCTTGGTGGGGCCGGCCCAAGAGACCCAGTACTTC.

This chain connects TRBV11-2 to TRBJ1-5; tentatively, D is TRBD1 (5 bases). The CDR3 has 14 residues. Trimming stripped 5 bases from V and 5 bases from J, with 13 bases between. The germline V gene has CDR1 SGHAT and CDR2 FQNNGV. The CDR3 DNA reads TGTGCCAGCAGCGCGGGGGAAGGATATCAGCCCCAGCATTTT. Translated, it gives CASSAGEGYQPQHF.

This clone is a singleton in its sample. This chain connects TRBV15 to TRBJ1-1; no reliable D call. The V gene lost 0 bases and the J gene lost 2 bases, with 7 bases spanning the gap. The CDR3 runs 14 residues. Germline values: CDR1 LNHNV, CDR2 YYDKDF (reference sequence). The CDR3 reads CATSRDSANTEAFF. The CDR3 DNA sequence: TGTGCCACCAGCAGAGATTCCGCTAACACTGAAGCTTTCTTT.

The V call is TRBV6-1, the J call TRBJ2-5; D possibly corresponds to TRBD1 (6 bases). The CDR3 is made up of 14 amino acids. Germline CDR1 and CDR2: MNHNS and SASEGT. V was clipped by 3 bases and J by 1 base, with 9 bases between them. CDR3 protein: CASSDTGRQETQYF. For the CDR3, the DNA is TGTGCCAGCAGTGACACAGGGCGCCAAGAGACCCAGTACTTC.